This T cell receptor beta chain was found in a study of beta chain features in type 1 diabetes. Regarding the study as a whole: There were fewer insertions and more deletions at the VDJ junctions of type 1 diabetes patients. Type 1 diabetes patients showed a moderate but significant shortening of TCRB CDR3s in all four CD4+ subsets.

Reverse transcription of all isolated RNA meant that expressed TCRB transcripts were sequenced. Clones were sequenced by immunoSEQ multiplex PCR, and TCRdb holds only the in-frame ones, with some missing. The data hold roughly 290,000 clones, with about 15% observed a single time. Comment on this clone: Its antigen remains unknown.

The CDR3 consists of 9 residues. The V end was cut by 3 bases, the J end by 6 bases, with 3 bases between. Germline values: CDR1 DFQATT, CDR2 SNEGSKA (reference sequence). On average, the one heparinised blood draw given by each donor was around 110 mL. The V and J genes are TRBV20-1 and TRBJ2-7; D is unresolved. This TCR came from a man aged 18 to 30 with type 1 diabetes. The specimen sequenced was naive CD4+ T cells from blood. In nucleotides, the CDR3 is TGCAGTGCTAGCCGCGAGCAGTACTTC. Translation gives CSASREQYF.